Shown below are 2 T cell receptor beta chains from a single sample sequenced in a study of blood T cells in healthy people across ages. Using a J-beta primer mix together with a sample-barcoded 5' primer, a second PCR was run for roughly 7 to 11 cycles. TCRdb called the 5' RACE reads again in MiXCR, with one record for every CDR3 protein. The data contain hundreds of thousands of distinct CDR3 sequences, roughly 20% of them singletons. Sequenced input: blood. The receptors shown here come from a man in his 70s in good health.

This clonotype came up a few times. The chain has TRBV27 and TRBJ2-5; 7 positions match TRBD1. The CDR3 covers 15 residues. Germline V gene sequence: CDR1 MNHEY, CDR2 SMNVEV (reference sequence). V shed 3 bases, J shed 0 bases, and the junction held 4 bases outside the gene matches. The DNA for the CDR3 is TGTGCCAGCAGTTTGAGGACAGGACACCAAGAGACCCAGTACTTC. Protein: CASSLRTGHQETQYF.

The rearrangement uses TRBV7-9 and TRBJ2-3; 16 nucleotides agree with TRBD2. CDR3 size: 17 residues. The trim removed 5 bases at V and 5 bases at J, leaving 7 bases unmatched. Germline CDR1 and CDR2: SEHNR and FQNEAQ (reference sequence). CDR3 protein: CASSGGTSGRVGDTQYF. As DNA, the CDR3 is TGTGCCAGCAGCGGAGGGACTAGCGGGAGGGTCGGAGATACGCAGTATTTT. Full variable domain (missing parts from reference TRBV7-9 and TRBJ2-3): DTGVSQNPRHKITKRGQNVTFRCDPISEHNRLYWYRQTLGQGPEFLTYFQNEAQLEKSRLLSDRFSAERPKGSFSTLEIQRTEQGDSAMYLCASSGGTSGRVGDTQYFGPGTRLTVL.